The rows below give T cell receptor beta chains drawn from one sample of a study of glioma-infiltrating T cells after dendritic cell vaccination. Profiled with immunoSEQ multiplex PCR; TCRdb holds only in-frame clones, not every one. The data show over 90,000 clones, roughly 79% seen once. The starting material was blood, obtained before dendritic cell vaccination. Receptor source: a human donor with glioblastoma. CDR3s include the opening cysteine and the closing phenylalanine or tryptophan. Fields, in order: CDR3 protein, CDR3 DNA, J gene, D gene, clone size, V gene. The D gene is left open where the match is weak. Part of the rows lack a size; the others show once, few, many or a class for expanded clones.

CASSPFRAEQYF TGTGCCAGCAGCCCCTTTCGAGCCGAGCAGTACTTC TRBJ2-7 - few TRBV7-9
CASSPGRGERYGYTF TGTGCCAGCAGTCCCGGACGGGGGGAAAGGTACGGCTACACCTTC TRBJ1-2 - few TRBV6-5
CASSLGRTYEQYF TGTGCCAGCAGCTTAGGCAGGACTTACGAGCAGTACTTC TRBJ2-7 - - TRBV11-2
CASSPGTGRSYEQYF TGTGCCAGCAGCCCCGGGACAGGGCGTTCCTACGAGCAGTACTTC TRBJ2-7 TRBD1 - TRBV7-9
CASPPERERGRADTQYF TGTGCCAGCCCGCCGGAAAGGGAGCGGGGGAGGGCAGATACGCAGTATTTT TRBJ2-3 TRBD2 - TRBV9
CASSLDRGNTIYF TGTGCCAGCAGCTTAGATCGGGGAAACACCATATATTTT TRBJ1-3 - - TRBV7-9
CASTLNRGMNTGELFF TGCGCCAGTACGTTAAACAGGGGGATGAACACCGGGGAGCTGTTTTTT TRBJ2-2 TRBD1 - TRBV5-1
CASSLAGGGGRAKNEQFF TGTGCCAGCAGCTTAGCTGGTGGCGGCGGGAGGGCGAAAAATGAGCAGTTCTTC TRBJ2-1 TRBD2 - TRBV7-6
CASTRRDREGEQYF TGTGCCAGCACCCGGCGGGACAGGGAAGGCGAGCAGTACTTC TRBJ2-7 TRBD1 few TRBV19
CASSESTGQETQYF TGCGCCAGCAGTGAGTCGACAGGGCAAGAGACCCAGTACTTC TRBJ2-5 TRBD1 - TRBV10-1
CASSPYSGGPRPEQFF TGTGCCAGCAGCCCCTATAGCGGGGGTCCGCGGCCTGAGCAGTTCTTC TRBJ2-1 TRBD2 - TRBV11-3
CASSPGGGSYNEQFF TGTGCCAGCAGCCCTGGAGGAGGCTCCTACAATGAGCAGTTCTTC TRBJ2-1 - once TRBV11-2
CASSADRGRYEQYF TGTGCCAGCAGTGCGGACAGGGGCCGGTACGAGCAGTACTTC TRBJ2-7 TRBD1 medium-sized TRBV2
CASSLLRRGPKTVTDTQYF TGTGCCAGCAGCTTGTTAAGGCGGGGACCGAAAACCGTCACAGATACGCAGTATTTT TRBJ2-3 - - TRBV5-4